These 30 T cell receptor beta chains were sequenced from one sample in a study of T cell responses to AZD1222 COVID-19 vaccine. Sequenced by immunoSEQ multiplex PCR; TCRdb stores in-frame clones only, minus some. This table holds under 150,000 clones, approximately 90% found once. Here the sequenced sample was peripheral blood, taken on day 0 of AZD1222 vaccination. The receptors come from an adult in good health.

For this clone: At one end, the junction sequence differs from germline, possibly due to a read error. The V and J genes are TRBV4-1 and TRBJ2-2, with D possibly being TRBD1 (6 bases). The length of the CDR3 is 16 residues. Germline V gene data show CDR1 as MGHRA and CDR2 as YSYEKL. In DNA form, the CDR3 reads TGCGCCAACAGCCCGGCCGAACAGGGTCGGTCCGGGGAGCTGTTTTTT. It specifies CANSPAEQGRSGELFF.

The gene calls are TRBV10-2 and TRBJ2-7, with D perhaps matching TRBD1 or TRBD2 (5 bases each). The ends were cut back, 4 bases at V and 6 bases at J, with 16 bases in the middle. Germline values: CDR1 WSHSY, CDR2 SAAADI. This CDR3 comprises 14 residues. Here the CDR3 reads CASSGSGPSLEQYF. CDR3 in DNA: TGCGCCAGCAGTGGATCGGGACCCTCTCTCGAGCAGTACTTC.

J is TRBJ2-7 and V is TRBV19; 10 positions match TRBD1. In germline, CDR1 is LNHDA, CDR2 SQIVND (reference sequence). V shed 9 bases and J 3 bases; nucleotides not matched to a gene: 5. The CDR3 loop spans 13 amino acids. CDR3 protein: CASRDRGGYEQYF. CDR3 in DNA: TGTGCCAGCCGGGACAGGGGAGGCTACGAGCAGTACTTC.

This chain uses TRBV28 with TRBJ1-1, with a weak D call TRBD1 (5 bases). The germline CDR1 and CDR2 sequences are MDHEN and SYDVKM. V dropped 4 bases and J dropped 8 bases, with 11 bases sitting between them. This CDR3 contains 12 residues. The CDR3 region has the DNA TGTGCCAGCAGTTCTAAGGGGAGAGAAGCTTTCTTT. It encodes CASSSKGREAFF.

This chain uses TRBV7-2 with TRBJ1-6; D is possibly TRBD1 (5 bases). CDR1 SGHTA and CDR2 FQGNSA come from the germline V gene. This CDR3 is built from 13 residues. V lost 5 bases and J 12 bases, leaving 14 bases between the germline ends. The CDR3 region has the DNA TGTGCCAGCAGCGTAAAGGGGCGGGAACCCCTCCACTTT. This gives the protein CASSVKGREPLHF. Full variable domain (outside the CDR3, taken from reference TRBV7-2 and TRBJ1-6): GAGVSQSPSNKVTEKGKDVELRCDPISGHTALYWYRQSLGQGLEFLIYFQGNSAPDKSGLPSDRFSAERTGGSVSTLTIQRTQQEDSAVYLCASSVKGREPLHFGNGTRLTVT.

This chain connects TRBV28 to TRBJ1-2, with D possibly being TRBD1 (6 bases). Germline V gives CDR1 MDHEN, CDR2 SYDVKM. V was trimmed by 6 bases and J by 6 bases, leaving 11 bases between them. CDR3 length: 12 amino acids. The CDR3 is CASSWGRNGYTF. The CDR3 DNA reads TGTGCCAGCAGCTGGGGGCGGAATGGCTACACCTTC.

The chain joins TRBV28 to TRBJ1-6, with 12 positions matching TRBD1. CDR1 and CDR2 (germline): MDHEN, SYDVKM. CDR3 size: 20 residues. V gave up 5 bases and J gave up 2 bases; unmatched junction bases: 13. This CDR3 is CASSGIPGTGGPTYNSPLHF. The DNA for the CDR3 is TGTGCCAGCAGTGGCATCCCCGGGACAGGGGGCCCGACCTATAATTCACCCCTCCACTTT.

V gene TRBV12-5 combines with J gene TRBJ2-5; TRBD2 matches 10 bases. The CDR3 length is 15 residues. V lost 3 bases to trimming and J lost 7 bases; unmatched junction nucleotides: 8. Germline V gene sequence: CDR1 LGHNT, CDR2 FRNRAP. The DNA of the CDR3 is TGTGCTAGTGGTTTAAGCGGGGGGGCCGAAGGGACCCAGTACTTC. This translates into CASGLSGGAEGTQYF. Full variable domain (rest looked up from reference TRBV12-5 and TRBJ2-5): DARVTQTPRHKVTEMGQEVTMRCQPILGHNTVFWYRQTMMQGLELLAYFRNRAPLDDSGMPKDRFSAEMPDATLATLKIQPSEPRDSAVYFCASGLSGGAEGTQYFGPGTRLLVL.

This CDR3 reads CASSFTGVELFF. CDR3 coding DNA: TGTGCCAGCAGTTTTACGGGAGTCGAGCTGTTTTTT. This chain connects TRBV2 to TRBJ2-2, with a weak D call TRBD2 (6 bases). CDR1 and CDR2 from the germline V gene are SNHLY and FYNNEI. The CDR3 is made up of 12 amino acids. With 5 bases removed from V and 11 bases from J, the gap between germline ends came to 12 bases.

This chain uses TRBV7-2 with TRBJ1-4; TRBD1 matches at 7 bases. The V segment lost 8 bases and the J segment 5 bases; nucleotides outside the gene matches: 5. The CDR3 extends over 13 amino acids. Germline V gene sequence: CDR1 SGHTA, CDR2 FQGNSA. As DNA, the CDR3 is TGTGCCAGCTGTGACAGGGTAAATGAAAAACTGTTTTTT. As protein: CASCDRVNEKLFF. Full variable domain (missing parts from reference TRBV7-2 and TRBJ1-4): GAGVSQSPSNKVTEKGKDVELRCDPISGHTALYWYRQSLGQGLEFLIYFQGNSAPDKSGLPSDRFSAERTGGSVSTLTIQRTQQEDSAVYLCASCDRVNEKLFFGSGTQLSVL.

This rearrangement joins TRBV7-3 to TRBJ2-3; D is ambiguous. CDR3 size: 14 residues. Trimming stripped 1 base from V and 1 base from J, with 6 bases between. The germline V gene has CDR1 SGHTA and CDR2 FQGTGA. In DNA form, the CDR3 reads TGTGCCAGCAGCTTAATGGTCGGCACAGATACGCAGTATTTT. It translates to CASSLMVGTDTQYF. Drawing the rest from reference TRBV7-3 and TRBJ2-3, the complete variable domain is GAGVSQTPSNKVTEKGKYVELRCDPISGHTALYWYRQSLGQGPEFLIYFQGTGAADDSGLPNDRFFAVRPEGSVSTLKIQRTERGDSAVYLCASSLMVGTDTQYFGPGTRLTVL.

V gene TRBV29-1 combines with J gene TRBJ2-7; 10 bases align to TRBD1. CDR1 is SQVTM and CDR2 is ANQGSEA in the germline V gene. Germline trimming cut 1 base from V and 4 bases from J; bases unmatched to any gene: 7. This CDR3 comprises 15 residues. CDR3 coding DNA: TGCAGCGTTGAAGGGTCCGGGACAGGGGTTTACGAGCAGTACTTC. It yields the protein CSVEGSGTGVYEQYF.

J is TRBJ1-2 and V is TRBV4-1; D is ambiguous. This CDR3 comprises 13 residues. The germline gives CDR1 MGHRA, CDR2 YSYEKL. Between the trimmed V and J ends, which lost 4 bases and 1 base, there was a span of 7 bases. Here the CDR3 DNA reads TGCGCCAGCAGCCCCCTGGGTAACTATGGCTACACCTTC. Amino acid sequence: CASSPLGNYGYTF.

This chain joins TRBV6-6 and TRBJ2-5, with D hard to call. V was cut by 4 bases and J by 4 bases, with 10 bases left in between. There are 13 residues in the CDR3. Germline V gene sequence: CDR1 MNHNY, CDR2 SVGAGI (reference sequence). CDR3 coding DNA: TGTGCCAGCAGTTCGGGTCAACGAGAGACCCAGTACTTC. This gives the protein CASSSGQRETQYF.

This clone has more than one count but fewer than ten. This chain joins TRBV7-9 and TRBJ1-2; no firm D call. The V and J ends lost 3 bases and 4 bases respectively, with 3 bases between them. The germline CDR1 and CDR2 sequences are SEHNR and FQNEAQ (reference sequence). The length of the CDR3 is 11 residues. Here the CDR3 DNA reads TGTGCCAGCAGCTTGTTCTATGGCTACACCTTC. Amino acids: CASSLFYGYTF.

The chain combines TRBV7-2 with TRBJ2-1; 8 bases line up with TRBD1. With V trimmed by 3 bases and J by 5 bases, 9 bases remained unmatched. The CDR3 covers 16 residues. Germline V gene data show CDR1 as SGHTA and CDR2 as FQGNSA. DNA for the CDR3: TGTGCCAGCAGCTTTTATTGGACAGGGACCGACAATGAGCAGTTCTTC. It encodes CASSFYWTGTDNEQFF.

This clone was detected only once. This sequence joins TRBV5-1 and TRBJ2-7; tentatively, D is TRBD1 (6 bases). CDR3 size: 12 residues. V lost 3 bases and J lost 7, with 11 bases in between. The germline V gene has CDR1 SGHRS and CDR2 YFSETQ. The CDR3 coding sequence is TGCGCCAGCAGCTCCAACAGGGTTGAGCAGTACTTC. Encoded protein: CASSSNRVEQYF.

The CDR3 DNA is TGTGCCAGCAGGACGAGCGGGTACAATGAGCAGTTCTTC. This codes for CASRTSGYNEQFF. This sequence joins TRBV6-5 and TRBJ2-1; possible D gene TRBD2, 6 bases. This CDR3 is built from 13 residues. The V end lost 6 bases, the J end lost 4 bases, and 10 bases lay between the germline ends. Germline CDR1 MNHEY, CDR2 SVGAGI.

The chain is built from TRBV18 and TRBJ1-5; a possible D gene is TRBD1 (6 bases). CDR3 length equals 15 residues. V gave up 3 bases and J gave up 8 bases, with 17 bases separating them. Per the germline V gene, CDR1 is KGHSH and CDR2 is LQKENI. CDR3 DNA: TGTGCCAGCTCACCCCGGGGGCCTCCAGGGGAGCCCCAGCATTTT. Amino acids: CASSPRGPPGEPQHF.

The gene calls are TRBV5-1 and TRBJ2-3; 8 nucleotides line up with TRBD1. The V gene's germline CDR1 is SGHRS and CDR2 YFSETQ. J gave up 4 bases and V 5 bases, and 6 bases lay outside the gene matches. CDR3 length equals 14 residues. For the CDR3, the DNA is TGCGCCAGCAGTAGGACAGGGAGGTCAGATACGCAGTATTTT. Amino acids: CASSRTGRSDTQYF.

The rearrangement joins TRBV4-3 to TRBJ1-3; 8 positions agree with TRBD1. Per germline, CDR1 LGHNA and CDR2 YSLEER. The CDR3 covers 15 residues. J lost 2 bases, V lost 4 bases, and 4 bases had no gene match. CDR3: CASSLAGGAGNTIYF. CDR3 bases: TGCGCCAGCAGCCTTGCAGGGGGCGCTGGAAACACCATATATTTT.

This clone has a handful of counts. The chain employs TRBV19 and TRBJ1-2, with a weak D call TRBD1 (6 bases). The germline gives CDR1 LNHDA, CDR2 SQIVND (reference sequence). The CDR3 spans 12 residues. V gave up 5 bases and J gave up 2 bases, with 6 bases separating them. CDR3 in DNA: TGTGCCAGTAGTGGACAGAACTATGGCTACACCTTC. This codes for CASSGQNYGYTF.

The V and J genes are TRBV15 and TRBJ2-7; D might be TRBD2 (7 bases). Trimming pared 0 bases from V and 3 bases from J, leaving 12 bases between. Germline V CDR1 and CDR2: LNHNV, YYDKDF (reference sequence). The length of the CDR3 is 15 residues. CDR3 protein: CATSREGGLNYEQYF. CDR3 DNA: TGTGCCACCAGCAGAGAGGGGGGGCTGAACTACGAGCAGTACTTC.

The rearrangement joins TRBV29-1 to TRBJ1-2, with TRBD1 identical over 12 bases. Germline trimming cut 2 bases from V and 4 bases from J; bases unmatched to any gene: 5. CDR1 is SQVTM, CDR2 ANQGSEA, per germline. The CDR3 runs 15 residues. The CDR3 bases are TGCAGCGTTGAACCACCGGGACAGGGGGCCTATGGCTACACCTTC. It codes for CSVEPPGQGAYGYTF.

The chain recombines TRBV2 with TRBJ2-1; 10 bases are shared with TRBD2. V lost 5 bases, J lost 4 bases, and 5 bases stayed unmatched. There are 15 residues in the CDR3. Germline CDR1 reads SNHLY; CDR2 reads FYNNEI. The CDR3: CASSLAGANYNEQFF. The CDR3 DNA sequence: TGTGCCAGCAGTCTAGCGGGGGCCAATTACAATGAGCAGTTCTTC.

This chain joins TRBV10-3 and TRBJ2-1, with 13 bases that match TRBD2. This CDR3 has 20 amino acids. The germline CDR1 and CDR2 sequences are ENHRY and SYGVKD. J gave up 0 bases and V 6 bases, and 14 bases lay outside the gene matches. This chain's CDR3 is CAIRVSGLAGAGSSYNEQFF. Here the CDR3 DNA reads TGTGCCATCAGGGTCTCAGGACTAGCGGGGGCTGGGAGCTCCTACAATGAGCAGTTCTTC.

The chain is built from TRBV3-1 (or the pseudogene TRBV3-2) and TRBJ1-2; D is possibly TRBD1 (5 bases). Deletions cut 0 bases from V and 5 bases from J, with 16 bases between. The CDR3 consists of 16 residues. Germline V lookup: CDR1 LGHDT, CDR2 YNNKEL (reference sequence). CDR3 loop: CASSQDMGGTEYGYTF. The CDR3 nucleotides read TGTGCCAGCAGCCAAGATATGGGGGGAACAGAATATGGCTACACCTTC.

The rearrangement uses TRBV5-4 and TRBJ2-7; weak D call: TRBD1 (7 bases). Germline V gene lookup returns CDR1 SGHNT and CDR2 YYREEE (reference sequence). V was cut by 5 bases and J by 3 bases, with 18 bases left in between. The CDR3 contains 15 residues. CDR3 DNA sequence: TGTGCCAGCAGGCGGGACCGGGACAGCGGCTACGAGCAGTACTTC. Translated, it gives CASRRDRDSGYEQYF.

V usage is TRBV5-1 and J usage is TRBJ1-5; D is uncertain. Trimming took 5 bases from V and 2 from J, leaving 8 bases between them. The CDR3 spans 13 residues. Germline-derived CDR1 and CDR2 are SGHRS and YFSETQ. The CDR3 DNA follows: TGCGCCAGCAGTGTGTCAGGCAATCAGCCCCAGCATTTT. Amino acids: CASSVSGNQPQHF.

This sequence joins TRBV2 and TRBJ1-1; D might be TRBD1 (6 bases). Trimming took 9 bases from V and 4 from J, leaving 12 bases between them. Germline V gene lookup returns CDR1 SNHLY and CDR2 FYNNEI. The CDR3 consists of 12 residues. The CDR3 protein is CARTGRGTEAFF. The CDR3 DNA reads as TGTGCCAGGACAGGCAGAGGCACTGAAGCTTTCTTT.